This T cell receptor (beta chain) was documented in a study of control samples from healthy donors and cancer patients. The germline V gene encodes CDR1 MNHEY and CDR2 SVGAGI. This CDR3 is 15 amino acids long. The germline V and J ends were trimmed by 7 bases and 0 bases, with 15 bases remaining between them. The assay was immunoSEQ multiplex PCR, and TCRdb's table has in-frame clones only and misses some. The sample includes under 85,000 clones, 94% of them seen just once. This sequence originates from a middle-aged woman in good health. V is TRBV6-5 and J is TRBJ1-1; D not resolved. The source material was blood. CDR3 in amino acids: CASTNGLLLNTEAFF. DNA of the CDR3: TGTGCCAGCACCAACGGGCTACTATTGAACACTGAAGCTTTCTTT.